This paragraph covers one T cell receptor (beta chain) sequence. Which antigen it targets is not known. No base qualities exist here, and no much larger clone lies one base off it. This specimen belongs to a study of shared clonotypes between healthy human individuals (dated by TCRdb to about 2020). With respect to the entire study: The cohort included three men and a couple of women between 18 and 49 years of age. For each donor, CD4 naive and CD4 memory were each run on three plates, CD8 naive on two plates, and CD8 memory on one plate. To estimate repertoire size and how much clonotypes are shared between individuals, the study performed deep sequencing of blood TCR repertoires from roughly five healthy adults. To increase sequencing depth and limit assay-specific biases, different laboratories used diverse techniques to prepare libraries and sequence TCR repertoires. Each donor's leukapheresis produced roughly between about 0.8 and 8.9 billion PBMCs. Overall study outcomes, separate from this receptor: When several donors were compared, the shared fraction of clonotypes was about 5% for naive CD4, around 4% for naive CD8, 2% to 2.5% for memory CD4, and 0.35% to 0.4% for memory CD8. Pairwise subsampling indicated that sequencing depth was expected to affect the degree of clonotype sharing among donors. Rarefaction of sorted-subset datasets indicated incomplete sequencing despite the large sequencing depth. Compared with non-shared clonotypes, the clonotypes found in all four sorted-subset donors had higher generation probabilities. Sampling was limited to blood, and TCR repertoires in tissue likely differ from TCR repertoires in blood. Naive subsets generally had larger estimated clonotype richness than memory subsets. Because the study included only a small number of donors, the genetic and exposure-history diversity represented was limited.

The donors were healthy, HIV-negative adults who had no recently reported acute infections or vaccinations. Every donor was a Caucasian adult living in Nashville, Tennessee, USA. Magnetic negative selection was used to enrich CD4+ T cells, after which naive cells were positively selected on CD45RA and the negative fraction became the memory subset. Blood was collected by leukapheresis, and PBMCs were isolated by Ficoll-Histopaque density gradient centrifugation and then cryopreserved in liquid nitrogen vapor phase. Analytical flow cytometry was used to check the purity and quantity of each magnetically sorted T cell population. Genomic DNA was isolated from each sorted fraction and quantified by UV absorbance on a Nanodrop 2000c. Using the deep immunoSEQ assay, TCR CDR3 regions were amplified from genomic DNA by multiplex PCR. Extracted genomic DNA from each cell subset was distributed evenly across all wells of several immunoSEQ 96-well plates, and each plate was treated as a replicate. Each replicate PCR for sorted subsets received about 180 ng genomic DNA, equal to tens of thousands of T cell genomes. Purified libraries were quantified with a Qubit 3.0 fluorometer, sized on a Bioanalyzer 2100, and re-quantified with the KAPA Library Quantification kit. A separate single-read 150-cycle Illumina NextSeq 550 flow cell was used to sequence each immunoSEQ 96-well plate. The study's own analysis went as follows. Because the immunoSEQ output included only junctional sequences and no quality scores, the filtering could not be the same as the filtering used for full-length reads. To assign V/J genes and CDR3, sequences were annotated against IMGT germline references using PyIR, a Python wrapper for IgBLAST v1.9. Reads with weak V/J assignments (E-value above 1e-6), missing CDR3, stop codons, out-of-frame junctions, or ambiguous translated residues were removed. V3J clonotypes were defined as sequences sharing an identical inferred V gene, J gene, and CDR3 amino acid sequence. Percentage overlap between repertoires was computed as shared unique clonotypes divided by the size of the smaller repertoire. Richness of each repertoire was evaluated using RTK rarefaction, the Chao1 estimator, and Recon v2.1 estimates of unobserved clonotypes. Generation probabilities for all TCRbeta clonotypes obtained by the gDNA method from a few donors were computed using OLGA. The table comes from immuneACCESS by way of TCRdb, which keeps in-frame sequences with V and J called. Part of the clones is missing from these tables; in studies checked, under half for an unresolved V gene and the rest for unknown reasons. V, J and clone size reflect that table, while D and trimming were determined from the DNA. The table for this sample lists approximately 1.5 million clones; approximately 98.5% of them were counted only once. The ten largest clones capture about 0.4% of the sample.

The sequence was collected from a man aged 25-45 years in good health. Material for sequencing was naive CD4+ T cells sorted from blood. According to the study, the label for this sample's cell subset or site signals: CD45RA+ positively selected.

The CDR3 region: CASSLVGNLISNYGYTF. The DNA sequence follows: TGTGCCAGCAGCTTGGTGGGAAATCTCATCAGTAACTATGGCTACACCTTC. The chain employs TRBV7-8 and TRBJ1-2, with no confident D gene call. The CDR3 spans 17 residues, from the cysteine through the phenylalanine. Only the CDR3 part of the read is kept: 51 bases, read in frame from the first base. Trimming removed 3 bases from V and 1 base from J, leaving 18 bases between the germline ends. As encoded in the germline V gene, CDR1 is SGHVS while CDR2 is FQNEAQ.